This T cell receptor beta chain was captured by sequencing in a study of blood T cell repertoires in COVID-19. The CDR3 is made up of 13 amino acids. V shed 0 bases and J shed 12 bases, with 15 bases lying between them. CDR1 GTSNPN and CDR2 SVGIG come from the germline V gene (reference sequence). This clone came up once. How the authors handled the data: Reference gene primer amplification gave estimated nucleated cell counts. Method: immunoSEQ multiplex PCR; TCRdb's copy keeps in-frame clones and lacks some. Clonal size and the V and J genes are those of that table, whereas D and trimming came from the DNA. The table lists fewer than 200,000 clones, roughly 82% of them singletons.

The source material was peripheral blood. The chain has TRBV30 and TRBJ1-5, with D perhaps matching TRBD1 (5 bases). This TCR came from a woman in her thirties or forties with COVID-19, enrolled during active disease. The CDR3 region has the DNA TGTGCCTGGAGTGTGGGGGGACCGAATCTCCAGCATTTT. This codes for CAWSVGGPNLQHF.